The next 28 T cell receptor beta chains were all read from a single sample in a study of blood T cells in healthy people across ages. A second PCR, run for roughly 7 to 11 cycles, used a sample-barcoded 5' primer plus a J-beta primer mix. TCRdb analysed the 5' RACE reads with MiXCR anew, one entry per CDR3 protein. The sample lists 1.5 million to 2 million distinct CDR3 sequences, approximately 30% seen once, with more than 6% in the top ten. Sequenced material: blood. The receptors were sampled from a woman in her thirties in good health.

About this clonotype itself: This could be a read error, since a much larger clone is one nucleotide away. The V gene is TRBV5-1, the J gene TRBJ1-2; no reliable D call. Germline V gene data show CDR1 as SGHRS and CDR2 as YFSETQ. This CDR3 is 14 amino acids long. Trimming stripped 4 bases from V and 8 bases from J, with 18 bases between. The CDR3 sequence is CASSVSQEAYGYTF. The CDR3 nucleotides read TGCGCCAGCAGCGTGTCTCAGGAAGCATACGGCTACACCTTC.

This clonotype was picked up a small number of times. This chain links TRBV7-9 with TRBJ1-2; the match to TRBD1 covers 7 bases. Germline lookup yields CDR1 SEHNR and CDR2 FQNEAQ (reference sequence). V was clipped by 5 bases and J by 1 base; unmatched bases: 7. CDR3 length: 15 amino acids. The CDR3: CASSARDSYNYGYTF. Here the CDR3 DNA reads TGTGCCAGCAGCGCGCGGGACAGCTATAACTATGGCTACACCTTC.

V gene TRBV28 combines with J gene TRBJ1-4, with no clear D. Deletions cut 3 bases from V and 8 bases from J, with 13 bases between. This CDR3 is 14 amino acids long. Germline values: CDR1 MDHEN, CDR2 SYDVKM. The CDR3 DNA follows: TGTGCCAGCAGTTTGGGGTCAGGTTGGGAAAAACTGTTTTTT. Translated: CASSLGSGWEKLFF. The variable domain in full, completed from reference TRBV28 and TRBJ1-4, reads DVKVTQSSRYLVKRTGEKVFLECVQDMDHENMFWYRQDPGLGLRLIYFSYDVKMKEKGDIPEGYSVSREKKERFSLILESASTNQTSMYLCASSLGSGWEKLFFGSGTQLSVL.

To note about this clonotype: At one boundary the junction diverges from the germline segment, which might be a read error. The chain employs TRBV12-3 or TRBV12-4 and TRBJ2-3; 9 bases map to TRBD2. This CDR3 comprises 14 residues. Written as DNA, the CDR3 is TGTGCCAGCAGTTCGCGGGGGGGCACAGATATGCAGTATTTT. Its translation is CASSSRGGTDMQYF.

The chain recombines TRBV6-1 with TRBJ1-2, with 7 bases that match TRBD1. Per the germline V gene, CDR1 is MNHNS and CDR2 is SASEGT. With 4 bases clipped from V and 3 bases from J, the junction kept 14 bases outside the gene matches. This CDR3 is 17 amino acids long. CDR3 sequence: CASSVGPGTAADYGYTF. The DNA for the CDR3 is TGTGCCAGCAGTGTCGGCCCTGGGACAGCTGCTGACTATGGCTACACCTTC.

This clonotype was observed many times. This sequence joins TRBV7-2 and TRBJ2-5; 10 bases are a match to TRBD2. The germline V gene has CDR1 SGHTA and CDR2 FQGNSA. The V and J ends lost 4 bases and 4 bases, in that order; junction bases with no gene match: 6. CDR3 length: 15 residues. CDR3 loop: CASSSVSGGRETQYF. DNA of the CDR3: TGTGCCAGCAGCTCTGTTAGCGGGGGGAGAGAGACCCAGTACTTC.

This clonotype occurred many times. As DNA, the CDR3 is TGTGCCACCAGCAGAGAACTAGCGGCAAGCTCCTACGAGCAGTACTTC. The encoded protein is CATSRELAASSYEQYF. The V call is TRBV15, the J call TRBJ2-7; 8 positions match TRBD2. Per the germline V gene, CDR1 is LNHNV and CDR2 is YYDKDF (reference sequence). V gave up 0 bases and J gave up 0 bases; unmatched junction bases: 4. This CDR3 has 16 amino acids. Full variable domain (remainder filled in from reference TRBV15 and TRBJ2-7): DAMVIQNPRYQVTQFGKPVTLSCSQTLNHNVMYWYQQKSSQAPKLLFHYYDKDFNNEADTPDNFQSRRPNTSFCFLDIRSPGLGDTAMYLCATSRELAASSYEQYFGPGTRLTVT.

The V and J genes are TRBV25-1 and TRBJ2-7; possible D gene TRBD1, 5 bases. The germline V gene has CDR1 MGHDK and CDR2 SYGVNS. The CDR3 covers 13 residues. V lost 4 bases and J lost 4, with 11 bases in between. The CDR3 DNA follows: TGTGCCAGCAGTGTTATAGACAGTTACGAGCAGTACTTC. It yields the protein CASSVIDSYEQYF.

On this clonotype: A much larger clone differs from this one at a single base, so this may be a read error. The chain combines TRBV20-1 with TRBJ2-5, with 8 bases identical to TRBD2. The J call may not be correct, given that the DNA end is closer to TRBJ2-7. The CDR3 contains 16 residues. Germline CDR1 DFQATT, CDR2 SNEGSKA (reference sequence). This chain's CDR3 is CGANSGTSGAGYEQYF. As DNA, the CDR3 is TGCGGTGCTAACTCCGGGACTAGTGGGGCGGGCTACGAGCAGTACTTC.

The J gene is TRBJ2-5, the V gene TRBV20-1, with a possible D match to TRBD1 (5 bases). This CDR3 region has 14 residues. The V gene lost 0 bases and the J gene lost 1 base, with 9 bases spanning the gap. Germline V gene lookup returns CDR1 DFQATT and CDR2 SNEGSKA (reference sequence). CDR3 sequence: CSARDIRVQETQYF. CDR3 coding DNA: TGCAGTGCTAGAGATATCAGGGTCCAAGAGACCCAGTACTTC.

The rearrangement joins TRBV27 to TRBJ1-2; TRBD1 might be the D (6 bases). CDR1 is MNHEY, CDR2 SMNVEV, per germline (reference sequence). CDR3 length equals 11 residues. For the CDR3, the DNA is TGTGTAACGGGGGCCTACTATGGCTACACCTTC. This codes for CVTGAYYGYTF.

This clonotype was counted a few times. The chain carries TRBV5-6 and TRBJ2-3, with 13 bases aligning to TRBD2. The length of the CDR3 is 16 residues. CDR1 is SGHDT, CDR2 YYEEEE, per germline. Germline trimming cut 0 bases from V and 10 bases from J; bases unmatched to any gene: 8. CDR3 residues: CASSLGSRTSGSPQYF. The DNA of the CDR3 is TGTGCCAGCAGCTTGGGGAGCCGGACTAGCGGGAGCCCGCAGTATTTT.

This clonotype was seen repeatedly, ten times or more. The rearrangement links TRBV5-1 to TRBJ2-5; D call uncertain. Looked up from germline, CDR1 is SGHRS and CDR2 is YFSETQ. The CDR3 contains 13 residues. Trimming took 4 bases from V and 4 from J, leaving 11 bases between them. The CDR3 bases are TGCGCCAGCAGCCCTGCTAGTCCAGAGACCCAGTACTTC. This sequence encodes CASSPASPETQYF.

In the case of this clonotype: An end of the junction differs from the germline gene, which may be a read error. In DNA form, the CDR3 reads TGTGCCAGCAGTTTAGTGATCGGACTAGACGGAGAGGCCCAGTACTTC. Translation: CASSLVIGLDGEAQYF. This rearrangement joins TRBV12-3 or TRBV12-4 to TRBJ2-5, with 7 positions matching TRBD2. This CDR3 comprises 16 residues.

This clonotype was detected only once. A much larger clone lies a single base off, so this may be a read error. V gene TRBV5-1 combines with J gene TRBJ2-5; D tentatively reads TRBD1 or TRBD2 (5 bases each). The J call is doubtful: the DNA matches TRBJ2-7 better. Germline V lookup: CDR1 SGHRS, CDR2 YFSETQ. This CDR3 region has 14 residues. CDR3 amino acids: CASRWTGAKDEQYF. The CDR3, as DNA: TGCGCCAGCAGGTGGACCGGGGCCAAAGACGAGCAGTACTTC.

The genes are TRBV12-3 or TRBV12-4 and TRBJ1-5; D is uncertain. The V and J ends lost 6 bases and 4 bases respectively, with 7 bases between them. The CDR3 is made up of 12 amino acids. The CDR3 here is CASREVNQPQHF. CDR3 nucleotide sequence: TGTGCCAGCAGGGAGGTGAATCAGCCCCAGCATTTT.

There are a few counts of this clonotype. The chain couples TRBV15 to TRBJ2-1, with D possibly called TRBD1 or TRBD2 (6 bases each). CDR3 length: 15 amino acids. The V gene's germline CDR1 is LNHNV and CDR2 YYDKDF (reference sequence). With 1 base removed from V and 10 bases from J, the gap between germline ends came to 17 bases. The CDR3 reads CATSRADNGGAEQFF. The CDR3 region has the DNA TGTGCCACCAGCAGAGCTGATAACGGGGGCGCCGAGCAGTTCTTC.

This clonotype was seen more than once but under ten times. The chain is built from TRBV20-1 and TRBJ2-2; no reliable D call. There are 14 residues in the CDR3. The V gene lost 5 bases and the J gene lost 7 bases, with 17 bases spanning the gap. Germline V gives CDR1 DFQATT, CDR2 SNEGSKA (reference sequence). Here the CDR3 DNA reads TGCAGTGCTTCCCTGTTGGGTAATAGCGGGGAGCTGTTTTTT. It translates to CSASLLGNSGELFF.

The chain uses TRBV9 and TRBJ2-1; perhaps TRBD2 as D (7 bases). In germline, CDR1 is SGDLS, CDR2 YYNGEE. The CDR3 has 15 residues. The ends were cut back, 3 bases at V and 4 bases at J, with 14 bases in the middle. For the CDR3, the DNA is TGTGCCAGCAGCGACACCGGGGGGCCTTACAATGAGCAGTTCTTC. It yields the protein CASSDTGGPYNEQFF. Supplemented by reference TRBV9 and TRBJ2-1, the full variable domain reads DSGVTQTPKHLITATGQRVTLRCSPRSGDLSVYWYQQSLDQGLQFLIQYYNGEERAKGNILERFSAQQFPDLHSELNLSSLELGDSALYFCASSDTGGPYNEQFFGPGTRLTVL.

This clonotype has more than one count but fewer than ten. This sequence joins TRBV6-2 or TRBV6-3 and TRBJ2-3; 12 bases match TRBD2. Looked up from germline, CDR1 is MNHEY and CDR2 is SVGEGT. J gave up 4 bases and V 10 bases, and 9 bases lay outside the gene matches. The CDR3 sequence is 15 residues long. This chain's CDR3 is CATETSGGSPDTQYF. Here the CDR3 DNA reads TGTGCCACTGAGACTAGCGGGGGTTCCCCAGATACGCAGTATTTT.

The chain is built from TRBV7-9 and TRBJ1-1, with D possibly being TRBD1 (6 bases). The CDR3 is 13 residues long. The V and J ends lost 8 bases and 6 bases respectively, with 16 bases between them. Looked up from germline, CDR1 is SEHNR and CDR2 is FQNEAQ (reference sequence). CDR3 amino acids: CASLGRGFPEAFF. The CDR3 DNA follows: TGTGCCAGCTTGGGAAGGGGGTTTCCTGAAGCTTTCTTT.

This clonotype has more than one count but fewer than ten. The CDR3 here is CSANLGTPGDTQYF. DNA for the CDR3: TGCAGTGCTAATTTAGGGACACCAGGGGATACGCAGTATTTT. The rearrangement joins TRBV20-1 to TRBJ2-3; perhaps TRBD1 as D (6 bases). Per germline, CDR1 DFQATT and CDR2 SNEGSKA (reference sequence). The CDR3 is 14 amino acids. The V end was cut by 4 bases, the J end by 6 bases, with 17 bases between.

Concerning this clonotype itself: Without the conserved terminal phenylalanine or tryptophan, this CDR3 likely stems from a read error. The V and J genes are TRBV5-1 and TRBJ2-3, with TRBD1 matching 8 bases. CDR1 and CDR2 from the germline V gene are SGHRS and YFSETQ. The J segment lost 1 base and the V segment lost 4 bases, leaving 2 bases of the junction unmatched. This CDR3 has 14 amino acids. The CDR3 DNA follows: TGCGCCAGCAGCCTGGACAGGGGCACAGATACGCAGTATTTG. The encoded protein is CASSLDRGTDTQYL.

This clonotype was seen only once. This sequence may be a read error, since a much larger clone differs from it by one base. The CDR3 loop reads CSASTGQGHNEQFF. The DNA of the CDR3 is TGCAGCGCCTCTACGGGACAGGGCCACAATGAGCAGTTCTTC. The genes are TRBV29-1 and TRBJ2-1; 9 bases are a match to TRBD1. V lost 7 bases, J lost 5 bases, and 9 bases stayed unmatched. CDR3 length: 14 residues. Germline loops: CDR1 SQVTM, CDR2 ANQGSEA.

This clonotype was seen only a few times. This sequence joins TRBV4-1 and TRBJ2-1; 14 nucleotides align to TRBD2. After removal of 3 bases from V and 2 bases from J, the junction contained 9 bases not matched to a gene. Germline CDR1 reads MGHRA; CDR2 reads YSYEKL. This CDR3 is built from 19 residues. CDR3 nucleotide sequence: TGCGCCAGCAGCCACCCCGGGACTAGCGGGGGCCGAACCTACAATGAGCAGTTCTTC. Amino acids: CASSHPGTSGGRTYNEQFF.

This clonotype came up many times. J is TRBJ2-7 and V is TRBV5-1; perhaps D is TRBD1 or TRBD2 (5 bases each). Germline V CDR1 and CDR2: SGHRS, YFSETQ. V lost 4 bases and J lost 4, with 18 bases in between. The CDR3 consists of 15 residues. CDR3 sequence (DNA): TGCGCCAGCAGCCCGACTCAGGGTGCGGGTTACGAGCAGTACTTC. Translated, it gives CASSPTQGAGYEQYF. The whole variable domain, remainder taken from reference TRBV5-1 and TRBJ2-7, is KAGVTQTPRYLIKTRGQQVTLSCSPISGHRSVSWYQQTPGQGLQFLFEYFSETQRNKGNFPGRFSGRQFSNSRSEMNVSTLELGDSALYLCASSPTQGAGYEQYFGPGTRLTVT.

The V and J genes are TRBV5-6 and TRBJ2-1; D is undetermined. Germline lookup yields CDR1 SGHDT and CDR2 YYEEEE. V dropped 3 bases and J dropped 3 bases, with 10 bases sitting between them. There are 14 residues in the CDR3. The CDR3 spells CASSSGLFYNEQFF. The CDR3 DNA follows: TGTGCCAGCAGCTCGGGCCTTTTCTACAATGAGCAGTTCTTC.

This clonotype has ten or more counts. The chain joins TRBV4-2 to TRBJ2-5; D ambiguous. Germline CDR1 reads LGHNA; CDR2 reads YNFKEQ. V was clipped by 1 base and J by 11 bases, with 14 bases between them. CDR3 length equals 13 residues. CDR3 protein: CASSQGTARKQYF. The DNA of the CDR3 is TGTGCCAGCAGCCAAGGTACAGCGCGTAAGCAGTACTTC.